This T cell receptor (beta chain) was captured by sequencing in a study of blood T cell repertoires in COVID-19. Across the study: Collection of acute and convalescent COVID-19 samples took place in the United States, Italy and Spain.

Data came from immunoSEQ multiplex PCR; TCRdb stores just in-frame clones and leaves some out. This sample carries hundreds of thousands of clones, roughly nine tenths of them seen once, and the ten largest clones take around 1%. Residents of 20 to 25 US areas, aged roughly 18 to 89 years, made up the participants. Cohort allocation depended upon clinical history that participants reported. The recovered donors of Cohort 3 showed two negative PCRs, clearance, or symptom resolution. This TCR was recovered from a man aged 18 to 29 who had recovered from COVID-19. The material sequenced was PBMCs or T cells enriched from blood (not recorded which).

CDR3 sequence: CASSPQAGSTDTQYF. In DNA, the CDR3 is TGCGCCAGCAGCCCTCAAGCGGGGAGCACAGATACGCAGTATTTT. J is TRBJ2-3 and V is TRBV5-1; 7 nucleotides line up with TRBD2. Germline CDR1 is SGHRS and CDR2 is YFSETQ. V lost 4 bases to trimming and J lost 0 bases; unmatched junction nucleotides: 5. CDR3 size: 15 residues.